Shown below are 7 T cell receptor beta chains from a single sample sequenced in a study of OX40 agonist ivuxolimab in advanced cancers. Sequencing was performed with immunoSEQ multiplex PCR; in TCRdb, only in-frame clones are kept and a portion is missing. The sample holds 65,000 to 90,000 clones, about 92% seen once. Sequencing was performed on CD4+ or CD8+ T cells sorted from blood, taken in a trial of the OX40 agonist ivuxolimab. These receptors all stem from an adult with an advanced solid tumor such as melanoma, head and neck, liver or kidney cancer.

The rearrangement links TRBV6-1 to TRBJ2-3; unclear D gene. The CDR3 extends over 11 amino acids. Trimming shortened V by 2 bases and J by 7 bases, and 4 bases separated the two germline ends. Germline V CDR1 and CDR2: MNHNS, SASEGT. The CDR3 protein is CASSEPNTQYF. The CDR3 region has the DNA TGTGCCAGCAGTGAACCAAATACGCAGTATTTT.

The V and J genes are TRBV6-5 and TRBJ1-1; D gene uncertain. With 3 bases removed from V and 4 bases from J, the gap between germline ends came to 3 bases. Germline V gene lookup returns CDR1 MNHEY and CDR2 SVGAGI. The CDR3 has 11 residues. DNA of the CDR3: TGTGCCAGCAGTTATGGCACTGAAGCTTTCTTT. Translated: CASSYGTEAFF.

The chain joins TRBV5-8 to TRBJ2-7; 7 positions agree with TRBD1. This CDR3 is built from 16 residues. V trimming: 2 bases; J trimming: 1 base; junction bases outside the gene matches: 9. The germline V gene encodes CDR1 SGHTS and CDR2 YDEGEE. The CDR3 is CASSFFAGRGSYEQYF. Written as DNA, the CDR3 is TGTGCCAGCAGCTTTTTCGCGGGCAGGGGGTCCTACGAGCAGTACTTC. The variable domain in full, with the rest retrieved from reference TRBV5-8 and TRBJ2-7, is EAGVTQSPTHLIKTRGQQATLRCSPISGHTSVYWYQQALGLGLQFLLWYDEGEERNRGNFPPRFSGRQFPNYSSELNVNALELEDSALYLCASSFFAGRGSYEQYFGPGTRLTVT.

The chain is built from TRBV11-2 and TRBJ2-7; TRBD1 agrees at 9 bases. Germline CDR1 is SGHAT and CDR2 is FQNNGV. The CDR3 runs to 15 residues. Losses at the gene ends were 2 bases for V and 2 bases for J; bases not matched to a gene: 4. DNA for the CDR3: TGTGCCAGCAGCTTACCGGGACAGGGTGCCTACGAGCAGTACTTC. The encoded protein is CASSLPGQGAYEQYF.

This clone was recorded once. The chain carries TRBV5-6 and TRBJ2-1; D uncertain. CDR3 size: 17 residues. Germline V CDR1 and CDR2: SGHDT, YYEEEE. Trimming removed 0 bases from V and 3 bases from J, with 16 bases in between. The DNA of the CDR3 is TGTGCCAGCAGCTTGGCCGTGGGTGGGGTCATCTACAATGAGCAGTTCTTC. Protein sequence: CASSLAVGGVIYNEQFF. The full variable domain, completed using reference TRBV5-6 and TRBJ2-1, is DAGVTQSPTHLIKTRGQQVTLRCSPKSGHDTVSWYQQALGQGPQFIFQYYEEEERQRGNFPDRFSGHQFPNYSSELNVNALLLGDSALYLCASSLAVGGVIYNEQFFGPGTRLTVL.

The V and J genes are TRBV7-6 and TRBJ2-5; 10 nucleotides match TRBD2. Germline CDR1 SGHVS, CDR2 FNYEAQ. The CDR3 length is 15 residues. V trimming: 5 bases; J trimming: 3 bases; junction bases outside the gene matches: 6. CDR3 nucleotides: TGTGCCAGCAGCCACAGCGGGGGGGCTGAAGAGACCCAGTACTTC. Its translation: CASSHSGGAEETQYF.

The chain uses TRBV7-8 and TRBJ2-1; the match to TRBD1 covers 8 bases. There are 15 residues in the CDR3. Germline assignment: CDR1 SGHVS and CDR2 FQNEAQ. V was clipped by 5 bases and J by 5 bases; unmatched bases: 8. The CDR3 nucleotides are TGTGCCAGCAGCCGCGACAGGGGTTACAACAATGAGCAGTTCTTC. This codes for CASSRDRGYNNEQFF.